Each of the 8 T cell receptor beta chains below was sequenced from the same sample in a study of T cells after yellow fever vaccination. TCRdb re-called the 5' RACE reads with MiXCR, one entry per CDR3 protein. The sample has some 240,000 distinct CDR3 sequences; 5.2% are singletons. Sequencing used CD4+ T cells sorted from PBMCs, obtained on the day of the yellow fever booster vaccination. All receptors derive from a man aged 18 to 29 who received the YFV17D yellow fever vaccine.

This clonotype was picked up a small number of times. The J gene is TRBJ2-5, the V gene TRBV7-8; the D gene could be TRBD1 or TRBD2 (5 bases each). Germline CDR1 is SGHVS and CDR2 is FQNEAQ. This CDR3 comprises 16 residues. Between the trimmed V and J ends, which lost 5 bases and 0 bases, there was a span of 16 bases. The CDR3, as DNA: TGTGCCAGCAGCCCCTCCCTCGGGACGTACCAAGAGACCCAGTACTTC. The encoded protein is CASSPSLGTYQETQYF.

This clonotype was counted at least ten times. V and J are TRBV9 and TRBJ2-7; 7 positions match TRBD1. V shed 3 bases and J 2 bases; nucleotides not matched to a gene: 8. The CDR3 sequence is 15 residues long. In germline, CDR1 is SGDLS, CDR2 YYNGEE. CDR3 nucleotides: TGTGCCAGCAGCGCGAGCCCTCAGGGGGCCTACGAGCAGTACTTC. Protein product: CASSASPQGAYEQYF.

This clonotype has ten or more counts. The chain employs TRBV7-2 and TRBJ1-2, with D tentatively TRBD1 (6 bases). Trimming stripped 1 base from V and 0 bases from J, with 15 bases between. Germline values: CDR1 SGHTA, CDR2 FQGNSA. The CDR3 is made up of 17 amino acids. CDR3 sequence (DNA): TGTGCCAGCAGCTTAGAAGGGCCAGGGGCCTCTAACTATGGCTACACCTTC. This codes for CASSLEGPGASNYGYTF.

This clonotype was seen repeatedly, ten times or more. The chain links TRBV7-3 to TRBJ2-5; D not certain. Between the trimmed V and J ends, which lost 5 bases and 1 base, there was a span of 11 bases. This CDR3 has 14 residues. CDR1 SGHTA and CDR2 FQGTGA come from the germline V gene. CDR3 in amino acids: CASSPNRLQETQYF. For the CDR3, the DNA is TGTGCCAGCAGCCCTAACCGGCTCCAAGAGACCCAGTACTTC.

In this sample, this clonotype turned up many times. The chain has TRBV5-1 and TRBJ1-1; possible D gene TRBD1, 6 bases. Germline lookup yields CDR1 SGHRS and CDR2 YFSETQ. The CDR3 is 14 amino acids. The V gene lost 1 base and the J gene lost 6 bases, with 13 bases spanning the gap. The CDR3 loop reads CASSLQGQSSEAFF. The CDR3 DNA follows: TGCGCCAGCAGCTTGCAAGGACAGAGTTCTGAAGCTTTCTTT.

Ten or more counts support this clonotype. This rearrangement joins TRBV6-6 to TRBJ2-7, with D unresolved. V shed 0 bases and J shed 5 bases, with 11 bases lying between them. Germline values: CDR1 MNHNY, CDR2 SVGAGI (reference sequence). The CDR3 has 14 residues. The CDR3 coding sequence is TGTGCCAGCAGTTACTCGACGTATCGTGACGAGCAGTACGTC. Translating it yields CASSYSTYRDEQYV.

This chain joins TRBV23-1 and TRBJ1-6; D remains ambiguous. TRBV23-1 belongs to the ORF category, with a function that is uncertain. This CDR3 is built from 14 residues. V lost 8 bases and J 6 bases, leaving 14 bases between the germline ends. CDR3 DNA sequence: TGCGCCAGCGCCAGAGACACCGCTAATTCACCCCTCCACTTT. Translation gives CASARDTANSPLHF.

The rearrangement joins TRBV20-1 to TRBJ2-1; 10 nucleotides align to TRBD2. CDR1 DFQATT and CDR2 SNEGSKA come from the germline V gene (reference sequence). Germline trimming cut 2 bases from V and 4 bases from J; bases unmatched to any gene: 2. CDR3 size: 14 residues. The CDR3 reads CSARLAGAYNEQFF. CDR3 in DNA: TGCAGTGCTAGACTAGCGGGGGCATACAATGAGCAGTTCTTC.